This T cell receptor (beta chain) was retrieved from a study of identical twins. V dropped 2 bases and J dropped 7 bases, with 13 bases sitting between them. This CDR3 contains 14 residues. Germline assignment: CDR1 SGHKS and CDR2 YYEKEE (reference sequence). TCRdb re-called the 5' RACE reads through MiXCR, storing one row per CDR3 protein. This sample yields hundreds of thousands of distinct CDR3 sequences, of which roughly an eighth are seen a single time; around 1.6% belongs to the top ten. The data also belong to a second study, concerning yellow fever vaccine responses in identical twins.

This chain connects TRBV5-5 to TRBJ2-1; weak D call: TRBD2 (6 bases). This TCR derives from a woman aged 18-29 years in good health. Sequencing was done on a sample of PBMCs. Here the CDR3 reads CASSFGGQVNEQFF. CDR3 bases: TGTGCCAGCAGCTTCGGGGGTCAAGTAAATGAGCAGTTCTTC. The entire variable domain, with the rest obtained from reference TRBV5-5 and TRBJ2-1, is as follows: DAGVTQSPTHLIKTRGQQVTLRCSPISGHKSVSWYQQVLGQGPQFIFQYYEKEERGRGNFPDRFSARQFPNYSSELNVNALLLGDSALYLCASSFGGQVNEQFFGPGTRLTVL.